This T cell receptor (beta chain) was sequenced in a study of monozygotic twins with inflammatory bowel disease. Total RNA amounting to 3,500 to 4,000 ng went into each TCR library. TCRdb re-analyzed the 5' RACE reads; it lists each CDR3 protein once, without DNA. Its table records more than 300,000 distinct CDR3 sequences. Per germline, CDR1 SGHRS and CDR2 YFSETQ. The CDR3 contains 16 residues. General study points: Using the inverse Simpson index, IBD patients had lower TCRbeta diversity than healthy co-twins. Clonotypes shared with others were fewer in IBD patients than in healthy twins, especially with disease activity.

A note on this clonotype: What it binds is not known.

Every single donor had a roughly 2.3 ml blood sample drawn. This chain joins TRBV5-1 and TRBJ1-1. The source is a human donor with ulcerative colitis or Crohn's disease, or a healthy co-twin of an affected twin (not recorded which). The source material was blood. The CDR3 sequence is CASSLELGRTTTEAFF. Supplemented by reference TRBV5-1 and TRBJ1-1, the full variable domain reads KAGVTQTPRYLIKTRGQQVTLSCSPISGHRSVSWYQQTPGQGLQFLFEYFSETQRNKGNFPGRFSGRQFSNSRSEMNVSTLELGDSALYLCASSLELGRTTTEAFFGQGTRLTVV.